This T cell receptor (beta chain) stems from a study of T cells in Graves' hyperthyroidism and ophthalmopathy. This clonotype appeared a few times. Its target is not known. Amplification targeted TCR beta CDR3 regions from RNA transcripts. Initially, a first-round RT-PCR of the TCR CDR3 employed the HTBI primer set. From the multiplex PCR reads, TCRdb called clonotypes with MiXCR, one entry per CDR3 protein. The repertoire holds around 440,000 distinct CDR3 sequences, with 15% to 19% as singletons. This CDR3 is built from 14 residues. Trimming cost V 3 bases and J 2 bases; bases outside gene matches: 4. Germline-derived CDR1 and CDR2 are SGHRS and YFSETQ. General observations from the study: Appearing also in blood were most of the thyroid clonotypes expanded above 0.001.

V gene TRBV5-1 combines with J gene TRBJ1-1; 7 bases line up with TRBD1. The clonotype comes from a young woman with Graves' hyperthyroidism. The sample comprised blood. The CDR3 protein is CASSSGQSNTEAFF. Here the CDR3 DNA reads TGCGCCAGCAGCTCGGGACAGTCCAACACTGAAGCTTTCTTT.